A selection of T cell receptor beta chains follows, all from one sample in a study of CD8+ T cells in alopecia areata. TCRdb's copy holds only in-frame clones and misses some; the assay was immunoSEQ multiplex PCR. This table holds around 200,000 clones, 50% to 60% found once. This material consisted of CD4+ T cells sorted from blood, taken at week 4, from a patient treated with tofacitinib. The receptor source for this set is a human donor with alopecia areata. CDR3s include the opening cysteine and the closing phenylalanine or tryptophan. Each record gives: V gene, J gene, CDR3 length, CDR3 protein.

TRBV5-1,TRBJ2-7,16,CASSDGTSGRVHEQYF
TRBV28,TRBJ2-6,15,CASSRPGTGANVLTF
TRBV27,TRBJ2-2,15,CASSLQGPNTGELFF
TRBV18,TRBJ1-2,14,CASSLGQGTYGYTF
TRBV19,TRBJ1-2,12,CASGRQDYGYTF
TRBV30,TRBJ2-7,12,CASHTGTYEQYF
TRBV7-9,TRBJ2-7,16,CASSPARGGGSYEQYF
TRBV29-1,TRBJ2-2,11,CSVRDPGELFF
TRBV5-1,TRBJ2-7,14,CASSLQGFSYEQYF
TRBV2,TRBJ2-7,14,CASRADIKVYEQYF
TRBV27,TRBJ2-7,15,CASSPGTGLSYEQYF
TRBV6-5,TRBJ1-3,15,CASSYSWGSGNTIYF
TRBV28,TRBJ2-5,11,CASTSQETQYF
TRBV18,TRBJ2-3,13,CASSPPSTDTQYF
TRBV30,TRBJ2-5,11,CAWTLGMAQYF
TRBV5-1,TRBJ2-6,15,CASSWGSPGANVLTF
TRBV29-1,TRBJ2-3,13,CSVEGGGTDTQYF
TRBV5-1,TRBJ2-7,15,CASSLDPGTRYEQYF
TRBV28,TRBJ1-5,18,CASWTGGNGIRFNQPQHF
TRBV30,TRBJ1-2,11,CAWNVGSGYTF
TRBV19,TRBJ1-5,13,CASAWEFNQPQHF
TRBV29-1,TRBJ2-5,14,CSVGSGRSGETQYF
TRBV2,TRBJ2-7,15,CASTYRQGTPYEQYF
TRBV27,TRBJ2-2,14,CASKLGPYPEELFF
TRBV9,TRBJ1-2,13,CASSVSGFSGYTF
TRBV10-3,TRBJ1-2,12,CAINSLPDDAIF
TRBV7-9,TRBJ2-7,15,CASSLATGTSNEQYF
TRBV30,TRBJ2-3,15,CAWNRLAGGTDTQYF
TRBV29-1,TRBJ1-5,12,CSVEEGGQPQHF
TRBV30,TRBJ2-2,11,CAWNSAGELFF
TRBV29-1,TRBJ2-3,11,CSVEETDTQYF
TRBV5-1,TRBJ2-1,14,CASSEGLDVNEQFF